These 17 T cell receptor beta chains share one sample of origin, sequenced in a study of blood T cells in healthy people across ages. A J-beta primer mix and a sample-barcoded 5' primer were used in a second PCR of roughly 7 to 12 cycles. From the 5' RACE reads, TCRdb called clonotypes with MiXCR, one entry per CDR3 protein. The sample contains roughly 830,000 distinct CDR3 sequences, 62% of which appear only once. The material sequenced was blood. The receptors originated from a young man in good health.

This clonotype was seen more than once but under ten times. The rearrangement uses TRBV9 and TRBJ2-7; tentative D call: TRBD1 (6 bases). From germline, CDR1 is SGDLS and CDR2 YYNGEE. The V gene lost 0 bases and the J gene lost 3 bases, with 10 bases spanning the gap. The CDR3 has 14 residues. The chain's CDR3 is CASSVVPGDYEQYF. In DNA, the CDR3 is TGTGCCAGCAGCGTAGTTCCAGGGGACTACGAGCAGTACTTC.

This chain connects TRBV7-2 to TRBJ2-6; a weak D match, TRBD1 (6 bases). Germline CDR1 reads SGHTA; CDR2 reads FQGNSA. Trimming pared 5 bases from V and 1 base from J, leaving 15 bases between. The CDR3 length is 17 residues. The CDR3 sequence: CASSPGTPRSGANVLTF. The CDR3 DNA reads TGTGCCAGCAGCCCCGGGACACCCCGTTCTGGGGCCAACGTCCTGACTTTC.

The chain carries TRBV4-2 and TRBJ2-3, with TRBD2 matching 11 bases. The V and J ends lost 4 bases and 6 bases, in that order; junction bases with no gene match: 12. The CDR3 length is 17 residues. Germline assignment: CDR1 LGHNA and CDR2 YNFKEQ. The CDR3 sequence: CASSPRDSGGARDTQYF. CDR3 nucleotides: TGTGCCAGCAGCCCCAGGGATAGCGGGGGGGCGAGGGATACGCAGTATTTT.

The rearrangement links TRBV18 to TRBJ2-7; no definite D call. Between the trimmed V and J ends, which lost 3 bases and 5 bases, there was a span of 14 bases. The V gene's germline CDR1 is KGHSH and CDR2 LQKENI. The CDR3 contains 14 residues. The CDR3 DNA is TGTGCCAGCTCACCCGGTGGAGCCATCCACGAGCAGTACTTC. Its translation is CASSPGGAIHEQYF.

The J gene is TRBJ1-2, the V gene TRBV10-3; possible D gene TRBD1, 5 bases. V lost 2 bases to trimming and J lost 0 bases, with 19 bases between them. In germline, CDR1 is ENHRY, CDR2 SYGVKD. There are 18 residues in the CDR3. The CDR3 nucleotides are TGTGCCATCAGTGAGCCGCCCAGGGAAACCCAAGCTAACTATGGCTACACCTTC. Its protein is CAISEPPRETQANYGYTF.

This chain joins TRBV11-2 and TRBJ2-5, with D possibly matching TRBD2 (6 bases). With the DNA end fitting TRBJ2-7 better, the J assignment may be wrong. The CDR3 consists of 12 residues. CDR1 and CDR2 from the germline V gene are SGHAT and FQNNGV. The CDR3 loop reads CASRSRGNEQYF. The CDR3 DNA reads TGTGCCAGTCGGTCGCGGGGCAACGAGCAGTACTTC.

This clonotype was observed a handful of times. This chain joins TRBV27 and TRBJ2-5; D is possibly TRBD1 (6 bases). This CDR3 comprises 14 residues. Between the trimmed V and J ends, which lost 5 bases and 0 bases, there was a span of 10 bases. CDR1 is MNHEY, CDR2 SMNVEV, per germline (reference sequence). This chain's CDR3 is CASSAGQYQETQYF. CDR3 bases: TGTGCCAGCAGTGCCGGACAGTACCAAGAGACCCAGTACTTC.

J is TRBJ1-6 and V is TRBV12-3 or TRBV12-4; tentative D call: TRBD1 (6 bases). The V and J ends lost 3 bases and 9 bases respectively, with 21 bases between them. This CDR3 has 17 amino acids. The chain's CDR3 is CASSLGQGKALASPLHF. The CDR3, as DNA: TGTGCCAGCAGTTTGGGGCAGGGGAAGGCCTTGGCTTCACCCCTCCACTTT.

The chain carries TRBV6-1 and TRBJ2-7; no firm D call. Germline V gene sequence: CDR1 MNHNS, CDR2 SASEGT. CDR3 length: 16 amino acids. Deletions cut 0 bases from V and 2 bases from J, with 14 bases between. DNA for the CDR3: TGTGCCAGCAGTGAAGCGCCCCCGCAGGCCGCCTACGAGCAGTACTTC. The encoded protein is CASSEAPPQAAYEQYF.

The V and J genes are TRBV12-3 or TRBV12-4 and TRBJ1-2; D not certain. V lost 3 bases and J 7 bases, leaving 12 bases between the germline ends. The CDR3 is 13 amino acids. The CDR3, as DNA: TGTGCCAGCAGTTTCGTGGGGAGCGGTGGCTACACCTTC. Its protein is CASSFVGSGGYTF.

The chain joins TRBV7-2 to TRBJ2-1; 12 nucleotides match TRBD2. Germline CDR1 SGHTA, CDR2 FQGNSA. V gave up 3 bases and J gave up 7 bases; unmatched junction bases: 4. The CDR3 sequence is 15 residues long. The CDR3 nucleotides read TGTGCCAGCAGCTTCCTAGCGGGGGGGATGAATGAGCAGTTCTTC. Protein product: CASSFLAGGMNEQFF.

V usage is TRBV4-2 and J usage is TRBJ1-6, with 7 positions matching TRBD1. CDR3 length: 15 residues. V was pared by 4 bases and J by 8 bases, with 8 bases of the junction left unmatched. Germline V gene lookup returns CDR1 LGHNA and CDR2 YNFKEQ. In DNA form, the CDR3 reads TGTGCCAGCAGCCGAATAGGACAGGTGCATTCACCCCTCCACTTT. Translating gives CASSRIGQVHSPLHF.

The table lists this clonotype with a few counts. This chain connects TRBV7-2 to TRBJ2-3, with D possibly being TRBD1 (5 bases). The CDR3 is 17 residues long. Trimming left V 5 bases short and J 2 bases short, with 20 bases between. Germline lookup yields CDR1 SGHTA and CDR2 FQGNSA. CDR3 region: CASSLDSAGALTDTQYF. The CDR3 DNA reads TGTGCCAGCAGCCTAGACTCGGCTGGGGCCCTCACAGATACGCAGTATTTT.

This chain joins TRBV10-3 and TRBJ2-7; D gene ambiguous. This CDR3 is 15 amino acids long. The ends were cut back, 2 bases at V and 0 bases at J, with 11 bases in the middle. Looked up from germline, CDR1 is ENHRY and CDR2 is SYGVKD. CDR3 nucleotide sequence: TGTGCCATCAGTGAGCCCAGACAATACTCCTACGAGCAGTACTTC. Its protein is CAISEPRQYSYEQYF.

The chain links TRBV10-3 to TRBJ1-5; D possibly corresponds to TRBD1 (5 bases). The CDR3 has 15 residues. CDR1 and CDR2 from the germline V gene are ENHRY and SYGVKD. V lost 5 bases and J lost 7, with 18 bases in between. The CDR3 DNA follows: TGTGCCATCAGTCCCGGGACCGGGAGGGGACAGCCCCAGCATTTT. The encoded protein is CAISPGTGRGQPQHF.

The chain joins TRBV6-5 to TRBJ2-2, with D unclear. Trimming shortened V by 3 bases and J by 8 bases, and 13 bases separated the two germline ends. CDR3 size: 14 residues. Germline V gene lookup returns CDR1 MNHEY and CDR2 SVGAGI. The DNA of the CDR3 is TGTGCCAGCAGTTATTCCGGAGAGGCGGGGGAGCTGTTTTTT. Translation gives CASSYSGEAGELFF.

This clonotype was picked up a small number of times. The gene calls are TRBV25-1 and TRBJ1-2, with D possibly matching TRBD1 (5 bases). The CDR3 totals 13 residues. The germline CDR1 and CDR2 sequences are MGHDK and SYGVNS. Trimming removed 5 bases at V and 8 bases at J, with 15 bases between. CDR3 sequence (DNA): TGTGCCAGCAGTACCCCGTCAAGGGACGGCTACACCTTC. It specifies CASSTPSRDGYTF.